A single sample is the source of the 15 T cell receptor beta chains below, sequenced in a study of T cell responses to AZD1222 COVID-19 vaccine. Sequencing was performed with immunoSEQ multiplex PCR; in TCRdb, only in-frame clones are kept and a portion is missing. The sample comprises some 150,000 clones, over 80% of which are singletons, and less than 3.5% rests with the top ten. The source was peripheral blood, collected on day 0 of MenACWY control vaccination. The receptors come from an adult in good health.

A single count supports this clone. V is TRBV7-9 and J is TRBJ1-5; 8 bases are shared with TRBD1. The germline V gene encodes CDR1 SEHNR and CDR2 FQNEAQ (reference sequence). Unmatched junction bases numbered 7, after V lost 8 bases and J lost 4 bases. The CDR3 totals 14 residues. The CDR3 loop is CASGTGGRNQPQHF. The CDR3 DNA follows: TGTGCCAGCGGAACAGGGGGGAGGAATCAGCCCCAGCATTTT.

The gene calls are TRBV2 and TRBJ2-3; 12 bases agree with TRBD2. V was pared by 6 bases and J by 3 bases, with 4 bases of the junction left unmatched. The CDR3 runs to 15 residues. CDR1 is SNHLY, CDR2 FYNNEI, per germline. For the CDR3, the DNA is TGTGCCAGCAGATCACTAGCGGGAGGAACAGATACGCAGTATTTT. Translated: CASRSLAGGTDTQYF.

V usage is TRBV4-2 and J usage is TRBJ2-5, with TRBD1 matching 8 bases. CDR1 LGHNA and CDR2 YNFKEQ come from the germline V gene. The length of the CDR3 is 15 residues. The ends lost 1 base at V and 4 bases at J; junction bases unmatched: 5. This CDR3 reads CASSQGTGIPETQYF. Here the CDR3 DNA reads TGTGCCAGCAGCCAAGGGACAGGGATCCCAGAGACCCAGTACTTC.

J is TRBJ1-1 and V is TRBV5-4, with 7 bases fitting TRBD1. Per the germline V gene, CDR1 is SGHNT and CDR2 is YYREEE (reference sequence). Losses at the gene ends were 1 base for V and 10 bases for J; bases not matched to a gene: 10. CDR3 length: 14 residues. The DNA of the CDR3 is TGTGCCAGCAGCTTGAACCGGGACAGCGAAGGAGCTTTCTTT. Residues: CASSLNRDSEGAFF. Full variable domain (missing parts from reference TRBV5-4 and TRBJ1-1): ETGVTQSPTHLIKTRGQQVTLRCSSQSGHNTVSWYQQALGQGPQFIFQYYREEENGRGNFPPRFSGLQFPNYSSELNVNALELDDSALYLCASSLNRDSEGAFFGQGTRLTVV.

The chain links TRBV25-1 to TRBJ2-3; D gene uncertain. CDR1 and CDR2 from the germline V gene are MGHDK and SYGVNS. V was trimmed by 5 bases and J by 4 bases, leaving 16 bases between them. The CDR3 spans 15 residues. This CDR3 reads CASSRSVDWADTQYF. The DNA of the CDR3 is TGTGCCAGCAGTAGGTCAGTCGATTGGGCAGATACGCAGTATTTT.

V is TRBV10-3 and J is TRBJ1-3, with D uncertain. The V end lost 6 bases, the J end lost 1 base, and 4 bases lay between the germline ends. The germline CDR1 and CDR2 sequences are ENHRY and SYGVKD. The CDR3 runs to 12 residues. CDR3 coding DNA: TGTGCCATCAGGGGTTCTGGAAACACCATATATTTT. As protein: CAIRGSGNTIYF.

The chain carries TRBV30 and TRBJ1-4, with D maybe TRBD1 (5 bases). The CDR3 sequence is 15 residues long. Germline CDR1 and CDR2: GTSNPN and SVGIG (reference sequence). V was shortened by 2 bases and J by 0 bases, with 10 bases between the two germline ends. Here the CDR3 reads CAWSQGTSTNEKLFF. CDR3 DNA sequence: TGTGCCTGGAGTCAAGGGACTTCAACTAATGAAAAACTGTTTTTT.

The chain has TRBV5-1 and TRBJ2-7; 8 nucleotides match TRBD2. Germline V gives CDR1 SGHRS, CDR2 YFSETQ. The CDR3 is 14 residues long. The ends lost 9 bases at V and 0 bases at J; junction bases unmatched: 8. The CDR3 coding sequence is TGCGCCACCAGAGGTACTAGCGGCTCCTACGAGCAGTACTTC. Encoded protein: CATRGTSGSYEQYF.

The V and J genes are TRBV5-4 and TRBJ1-2, with D possibly TRBD1 on 6 matching bases. Germline assignment: CDR1 SGHNT and CDR2 YYREEE (reference sequence). V shed 3 bases and J shed 6 bases, with 18 bases lying between them. The CDR3 loop spans 15 amino acids. CDR3 coding DNA: TGTGCCAGCAGCTCCTCTGGGACATCCCCAAATGGCTACACCTTC. Its protein product is CASSSSGTSPNGYTF.

This chain links TRBV4-2 with TRBJ1-1, with D unresolved. Germline values: CDR1 LGHNA, CDR2 YNFKEQ. The V end lost 0 bases, the J end lost 0 bases, and 8 bases lay between the germline ends. This CDR3 has 15 residues. The CDR3 DNA sequence: TGTGCCAGCAGCCAAGATATTGTGGTGAACACTGAAGCTTTCTTT. Translated: CASSQDIVVNTEAFF.

The rearrangement joins TRBV7-2 to TRBJ2-5; the D is unclear. Trimming pared 7 bases from V and 1 base from J, leaving 13 bases between. This CDR3 is 14 amino acids long. CDR1 is SGHTA and CDR2 is FQGNSA in the germline V gene. The CDR3 here is CASTLDSLQETQYF. The CDR3 DNA follows: TGTGCCAGCACCCTCGACTCACTCCAAGAGACCCAGTACTTC.

The sample holds a few counts of this clone. CDR3 bases: TGTGCCACCGGACAGCCGAACACTGAAGCTTTCTTT. Translation gives CATGQPNTEAFF. The chain has TRBV3-1 (or the pseudogene TRBV3-2) and TRBJ1-1, with a possible D match to TRBD1 (6 bases). With 10 bases removed from V and 1 base from J, the gap between germline ends came to 10 bases. Germline V gives CDR1 LGHDT, CDR2 YNNKEL (reference sequence). The CDR3 has 12 amino acids.

CDR3 bases: TGTGCCAGCACCGTCGGACGGTACTATGGCTACACCTTC. Translation: CASTVGRYYGYTF. The V gene is TRBV28, the J gene TRBJ1-2; no clear D. The V end was cut by 7 bases, the J end by 3 bases, with 12 bases between. The CDR3 is made up of 13 amino acids. Germline V gene data show CDR1 as MDHEN and CDR2 as SYDVKM.

The chain couples TRBV6-4 to TRBJ2-3; TRBD1 is a possible D gene (5 bases). The CDR3 length is 15 residues. Between the trimmed V and J ends, which lost 0 bases and 0 bases, there was a span of 7 bases. Per germline, CDR1 MRHNA and CDR2 SNTAGT. CDR3 sequence reads: CASSDSQGSTDTQYF. CDR3 DNA: TGTGCCAGCAGTGACTCTCAGGGTAGCACAGATACGCAGTATTTT.

V and J are TRBV5-6 and TRBJ2-7, with D unresolved. Per germline, CDR1 SGHDT and CDR2 YYEEEE. The germline V and J ends were trimmed by 0 bases and 6 bases, with 4 bases remaining between them. The CDR3 is made up of 11 amino acids. In DNA, the CDR3 is TGTGCCAGCAGCTTGGGAGGCGAGCAGTACTTC. Translation gives CASSLGGEQYF. Full variable domain (rest looked up from reference TRBV5-6 and TRBJ2-7): DAGVTQSPTHLIKTRGQQVTLRCSPKSGHDTVSWYQQALGQGPQFIFQYYEEEERQRGNFPDRFSGHQFPNYSSELNVNALLLGDSALYLCASSLGGEQYFGPGTRLTVT.